Described below is a single T cell receptor (beta chain) sequence and its context. The sample originates from a study of control samples from healthy donors and cancer patients. The V end was cut by 2 bases, the J end by 2 bases, with 9 bases between. Per germline, CDR1 GTSNPN and CDR2 SVGIG (reference sequence). The CDR3 is 14 residues long. Profiling relied on immunoSEQ multiplex PCR, and the TCRdb table lists in-frame clones only, not all of them. The sample shows some 200,000 clones, roughly 94% of them seen only once. Source material: blood. The TCR sequence derives from a man aged 45-65 years in good health. The genes are TRBV30 and TRBJ2-2, with a tentative D call TRBD1 (6 bases). The CDR3 coding sequence is TGTGCCTGGAGTCCGGGACATAACACCGGGGAGCTGTTTTTT. It encodes CAWSPGHNTGELFF.